These T cell receptor beta chains were read from a single sample in a study of T cell responses to AZD1222 COVID-19 vaccine. Method: immunoSEQ multiplex PCR; TCRdb's copy keeps in-frame clones and lacks some. Of about 170,000 clones listed, more than 80% are singletons. This material consisted of peripheral blood, taken on day 0 of AZD1222 vaccination. These receptors were taken from an adult in good health. Each CDR3 is given with its conserved first and last residue. A D gene is named only where the DNA matches it firmly. Clone size is stated in some rows and not others, as once, few, many or a class when expanded.

>NA|NA|TRBJ1-6|TRBV6-6
CASSYEARSYNSPLHF
TGTGCCAGCAGTTATGAAGCTAGGTCCTATAATTCACCCCTCCACTTT
>NA|NA|TRBJ1-5|TRBV7-9
CASSRESNQPQHF
TGTGCCAGCAGCCGCGAAAGCAATCAGCCCCAGCATTTT
>TRBD1|NA|TRBJ2-2|TRBV27
CASSLLGQAGTGELFF
TGTGCCAGCAGTTTATTAGGACAGGCGGGCACCGGGGAGCTGTTTTTT
>NA|few|TRBJ2-2|TRBV7-7
CASSLRTDYTGELFF
TGTGCTAGCAGCCTCCGGACAGACTATACCGGGGAGCTGTTTTTT
>NA|NA|TRBJ1-2|TRBV28
CASSFESFPGYTF
TGTGCCAGCAGTTTTGAGAGTTTCCCGGGCTACACCTTC
>TRBD1|NA|TRBJ2-5|TRBV10-1
CASSEGQGPKETQYF
TGCGCCAGCAGTGAAGGACAGGGGCCAAAAGAGACCCAGTACTTC
>TRBD2|few|TRBJ2-7|TRBV2
CASSEGLAGGAYEQYF
TGTGCCAGCAGTGAAGGACTAGCGGGGGGAGCCTACGAGCAGTACTTC
>NA|few|TRBJ2-6|TRBV2
CASSEAGVNGIGANVLTF
TGTGCCAGCAGTGAAGCGGGGGTAAACGGGATTGGGGCCAACGTCCTGACTTTC
>TRBD1|NA|TRBJ2-3|TRBV29-1
CSVGWTGSTDTQYF
TGCAGCGTTGGATGGACAGGGAGCACAGATACGCAGTATTTT
>NA|NA|TRBJ2-3|TRBV7-9
CASHDPRATDTQYF
TGTGCCAGCCACGACCCACGGGCAACAGATACGCAGTATTTT
>NA|NA|TRBJ2-1|TRBV2
CASTSYNEQFF
TGTGCCAGCACCTCATACAATGAGCAGTTCTTC
>NA|NA|TRBJ1-5|TRBV12-5
CASGLGEPGTYSNQPQHF
TGTGCTAGTGGTTTGGGGGAACCGGGAACTTATAGCAATCAGCCCCAGCATTTT
>TRBD1|NA|TRBJ2-5|TRBV15
CATSRDRGLGETQYF
TGTGCCACCAGCAGAGACAGGGGGCTGGGAGAGACCCAGTACTTC
>TRBD2|NA|TRBJ2-3|TRBV4-1
CASSQETTGGPGDTQYF
TGCGCCAGCAGCCAAGAAACAACGGGGGGGCCTGGAGATACGCAGTATTTT
>TRBD1|NA|TRBJ1-1|TRBV14
CASSQMDRDNTEAFF
TGTGCCAGCAGCCAGATGGACAGGGACAACACTGAAGCTTTCTTT
>NA|NA|TRBJ2-2|TRBV30
CAWSGTNTGELFF
TGTGCCTGGAGTGGGACAAACACCGGGGAGCTGTTTTTT
>NA|NA|TRBJ1-5|TRBV6-2/TRBV6-3
CASSYGGGQPQHF
TGTGCCAGCAGTTATGGGGGTGGTCAGCCCCAGCATTTT
>NA|NA|TRBJ1-1|TRBV19
CASSFVVGSTEAFF
TGTGCCAGTAGTTTTGTAGTGGGAAGCACTGAAGCTTTCTTT
>TRBD2|NA|TRBJ2-2|TRBV6-4
CASSEAGGSTGELFF
TGTGCCAGCAGTGAGGCGGGGGGGTCCACCGGGGAGCTGTTTTTT
>TRBD1|NA|TRBJ2-2|TRBV7-9
CASSYRGLIGELFF
TGTGCCAGCAGCTACAGGGGGCTGATCGGGGAGCTGTTTTTT
>TRBD1|few|TRBJ1-2|TRBV5-1
CASSSTGDNYGYTF
TGCGCCAGCAGCTCGACAGGGGATAACTATGGCTACACCTTC